Listed here is a single T cell receptor (beta chain). The data stem from a study of control samples from healthy donors and cancer patients. The CDR3 runs to 15 residues. CDR1 LNHDA and CDR2 SQIVND come from the germline V gene (reference sequence). The ends lost 4 bases at V and 3 bases at J; junction bases unmatched: 6. Generated by immunoSEQ multiplex PCR, the TCRdb table keeps only in-frame clones and is missing some. The table has 120,000 to 150,000 clones, 91% seen once; the top ten hold about 3.2%. The chain joins TRBV19 to TRBJ1-5; 7 bases align to TRBD1. The source of this sequence is a man aged 30 to 45 in good health. Sequencing was done on a sample of blood. CDR3 DNA sequence: TGTGCCAGTAGTAAGGGACAGCTCCTCAATCAGCCCCAGCATTTT. Translated, it gives CASSKGQLLNQPQHF.